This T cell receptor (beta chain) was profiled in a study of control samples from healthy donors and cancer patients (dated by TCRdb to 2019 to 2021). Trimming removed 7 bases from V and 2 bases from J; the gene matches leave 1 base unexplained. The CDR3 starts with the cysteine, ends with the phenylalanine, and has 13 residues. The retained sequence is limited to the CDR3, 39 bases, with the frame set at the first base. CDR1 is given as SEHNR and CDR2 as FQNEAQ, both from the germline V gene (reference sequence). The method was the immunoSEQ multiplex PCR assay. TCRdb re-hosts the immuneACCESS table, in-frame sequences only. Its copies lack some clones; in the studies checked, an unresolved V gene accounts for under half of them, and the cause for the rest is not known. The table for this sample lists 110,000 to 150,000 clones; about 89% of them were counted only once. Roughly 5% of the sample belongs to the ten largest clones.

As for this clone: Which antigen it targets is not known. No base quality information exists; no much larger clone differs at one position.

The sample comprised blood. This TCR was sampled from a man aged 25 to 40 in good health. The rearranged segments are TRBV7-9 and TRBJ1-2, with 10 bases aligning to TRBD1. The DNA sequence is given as TGTGCCAGCACGGGACAGGGGAACTATGGCTACACCTTC. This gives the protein CASTGQGNYGYTF.